These 22 T cell receptor beta chains came from one sample sequenced in a study of T cells in women clearing cervical HPV infection. TCRdb's table, derived via immunoSEQ multiplex PCR, lists solely in-frame clones and lacks some. This sample's table has about 12,000 clones. The sample comprised blood buffy coat. The receptors here all came from a woman between 18 and 75 years old with a cervical HPV16 infection that either progressed to CIN3+ or cleared (not recorded which).

The sequenced part of the CDR3 DNA is TGTGCCTGGAGGGCCACTTCCGGGTACAATGAG. Amino acids: CAWRATSGYNE. The whole CDR3 sequence reads CAWRATSGYNEQFF. V usage is TRBV30 and J usage is TRBJ2-1; D unresolved. The read halts 3 residues ahead of the CDR3 end, with the missing end drawn from the germline J gene. The CDR3 runs 14 residues. Germline V lookup: CDR1 GTSNPN, CDR2 SVGIG (reference sequence). The germline V and J ends were trimmed by 3 bases and 4 bases, with 13 bases remaining between them. The full variable domain, rest sourced from reference TRBV30 and TRBJ2-1, is SQTIHQWPATLVQPVGSPLSLECTVEGTSNPNLYWYRQAAGRGLQLLFYSVGIGQISSEVPQNLSASRPQDRQFILSSKKLLLSDSGFYLCAWRATSGYNEQFFGPGTRLTVL.

As for this clone: The read terminates 3 residues before the CDR3 end, so the remaining end is supplied by the germline J gene. The chain links TRBV2 to TRBJ1-2; no definite D call. The germline gives CDR1 SNHLY, CDR2 FYNNEI. The CDR3 extends over 13 amino acids. The CDR3 bases that were read are TGTGCCAGCAGTGAACAAGGCCGTCGCGGC. Translated: CASSEQGRRG. The entire CDR3 reads CASSEQGRRGYTF.

Remarks on this clone: The missing CDR3 end, 3 residues past where the read stops, is filled in from the germline J gene. V and J are TRBV2 and TRBJ2-7; 9 positions agree with TRBD1. CDR3 length: 17 amino acids. V lost 0 bases and J lost 5; bases outside the gene matches: 11. Germline loops: CDR1 SNHLY, CDR2 FYNNEI. The CDR3: CASSEAGWGTGLDEQYF. The covered CDR3 bases are TGTGCCAGCAGTGAAGCAGGGTGGGGGACAGGGCTAGACGAG. Full variable domain (outside the CDR3, taken from reference TRBV2 and TRBJ2-7): EPEVTQTPSHQVTQMGQEVILRCVPISNHLYFYWYRQILGQKVEFLVSFYNNEISEKSEIFDDQFSVERPDGSNFTLKIRSTKLEDSAMYFCASSEAGWGTGLDEQYFGPGTRLTVT.

On this clone itself: The read ends 3 residues shy of where the CDR3 ends; the end is completed using the germline J gene. V is TRBV19 and J is TRBJ2-1, with 10 bases matching TRBD1. Trimming at V came to 4 bases and at J to 8 bases, leaving 11 bases not matched to a gene. The CDR3 length is 16 residues. Germline loops: CDR1 LNHDA, CDR2 SQIVND (reference sequence). CDR3 sequence: CASSSPRDRGFDEQFF. CDR3 DNA (partial): TGTGCCAGTAGTAGCCCCCGGGACAGGGGTTTCGATGAG.

By frequency, this clone registers medium-sized. The read terminates 3 residues before the CDR3 end, so the remaining end is supplied by the germline J gene. The chain couples TRBV7-6 to TRBJ2-3; D call uncertain. Trimming took off 2 bases at V and 2 bases at J, with 8 bases between the two ends. CDR1 and CDR2 from the germline V gene are SGHVS and FNYEAQ. CDR3 length: 14 residues. The sequenced part of the CDR3 DNA is TGTGCCAGCAGCTTAAATATAGTCACAGATACG. It codes for CASSLNIVTDT. The whole CDR3 sequence reads CASSLNIVTDTQYF.

Details on this clone: The read stops 3 residues short of the end of the CDR3; the missing end is completed from the germline J gene. The V call is TRBV19, the J call TRBJ1-2, with TRBD1 as a possible D gene (6 bases). CDR3 length equals 15 residues. Per germline, CDR1 LNHDA and CDR2 SQIVND (reference sequence). CDR3 in amino acids: CASTTLAGAINDYTF. The CDR3 DNA, read in part, is TGTGCCAGTACAACACTAGCGGGGGCAATCAATGAC.

Concerning this clone: The read terminates 3 residues before the CDR3 end, so the remaining end is supplied by the germline J gene. V and J are TRBV6-2 or TRBV6-3 and TRBJ2-1, with a tentative D call TRBD1 (6 bases). The ends were cut back, 6 bases at V and 7 bases at J, with 10 bases in the middle. The CDR3 sequence is 12 residues long. The germline V gene encodes CDR1 MNHEY and CDR2 SVGEGT. This CDR3 is CASSPQGNEQFF. CDR3 bases read: TGTGCCAGCAGCCCACAGGGAAATGAG.

On this clone: Read coverage stops 3 residues before the CDR3 terminus; the germline J gene supplies the remainder. The chain uses TRBV14 and TRBJ2-7, with 8 bases lining up with TRBD2. V was clipped by 2 bases and J by 2 bases; unmatched bases: 11. The CDR3 length is 17 residues. Germline CDR1 SGHDN, CDR2 FVKESK. The CDR3 spells CASSQPLGRGVTYEQYF. The CDR3 bases that were read are TGTGCCAGCAGCCAACCCCTGGGGCGGGGGGTGACCTACGAG.

Regarding this clone: Coverage ceases 3 residues before the CDR3 finishes, and the germline J gene fills in the end. The chain has TRBV7-6 and TRBJ1-5, with D perhaps matching TRBD1 (6 bases). V lost 5 bases and J 7 bases, leaving 12 bases between the germline ends. Germline V gene lookup returns CDR1 SGHVS and CDR2 FNYEAQ. This CDR3 is 13 amino acids long. Partial CDR3 DNA: TGTGCCAGCAGCGGAATACAGGGCCAGCCC. Translated, it gives CASSGIQGQP. The entire CDR3 protein reads CASSGIQGQPQHF.

Of note for this clone: Coverage ceases 3 residues before the CDR3 finishes, and the germline J gene fills in the end. The chain joins TRBV5-1 to TRBJ2-2; the D gene is possibly TRBD1 (6 bases). Germline assignment: CDR1 SGHRS and CDR2 YFSETQ. The CDR3 has 13 amino acids. The CDR3 reads CASSLQGREKLFF. CDR3 bases read: TGCGCCAGCAGCCTACAGGGACGTGAAAAG.

Details on this clone: The read terminates 3 residues before the CDR3 end, so the remaining end is supplied by the germline J gene. V gene TRBV20-1 combines with J gene TRBJ2-3; no clear D gene. The CDR3 covers 12 residues. Germline V gives CDR1 DFQATT, CDR2 SNEGSKA (reference sequence). Trimming shortened V by 3 bases and J by 4 bases, and 8 bases separated the two germline ends. The DNA read from the CDR3 is TGCAGTGCTAGGTACTACGCAGATACG. Translation: CSARYYADT. The whole CDR3 reads CSARYYADTQYF.

The DNA read from the CDR3 is TGTGCCAGCAGCTACCAGGGGCGTAACACTGAA. Its protein product is CASSYQGRNTE. The CDR3 in its entirety is CASSYQGRNTEAFF. This rearrangement joins TRBV7-2 to TRBJ1-1; a possible D gene is TRBD1 (6 bases). Sequencing ends 3 residues short of the CDR3 end; the germline J gene provides the rest. Trimming stripped 4 bases from V and 2 bases from J, with 11 bases between. Per the germline V gene, CDR1 is SGHTA and CDR2 is FQGNSA. The length of the CDR3 is 14 residues.

For this clone: The read stops 3 residues short of the end of the CDR3; the missing end is completed from the germline J gene. This chain joins TRBV7-9 and TRBJ1-2; no definite D call. Germline V gene sequence: CDR1 SEHNR, CDR2 FQNEAQ (reference sequence). The length of the CDR3 is 14 residues. V lost 5 bases, J lost 4 bases, and 14 bases lay in between. Incomplete CDR3 DNA: TGTGCCAGCAGCGGCGGACTGTCCCTCTATGGC. Protein sequence: CASSGGLSLYG. The full CDR3 reads CASSGGLSLYGYTF.

Points on this clone: The read terminates 3 residues ahead of where the CDR3 ends, so the germline J gene completes it. J is TRBJ1-2 and V is TRBV4-1; D might be TRBD1 (6 bases). This CDR3 has 15 amino acids. Germline CDR1 and CDR2: MGHRA and YSYEKL. V was shortened by 5 bases and J by 6 bases, with 19 bases between the two germline ends. The CDR3 bases that were read are TGCGCCAGCAGCGGTCTACAGGGTGGATTGGATGGC. Protein product: CASSGLQGGLDG. The entire CDR3 reads CASSGLQGGLDGYTF.

As concerns this clone: The read is 3 residues too short to cover the CDR3 end, so that end is filled in from the germline J gene. This chain connects TRBV10-3 to TRBJ1-4; TRBD1 aligns across 9 bases. CDR1 is ENHRY, CDR2 SYGVKD, per germline. The CDR3 contains 14 residues. The sequenced CDR3 bases are TGTGCCATCAGAGGGACAGGGAACAATTCACCA. Translated: CAIRGTGNNSP. The entire CDR3 reads CAIRGTGNNSPLFF.

Remarks on this clone: The read gets to within 3 residues of the CDR3 end, and the germline J gene fills in the rest. The chain combines TRBV6-1 with TRBJ1-6; D not certain. The V end was cut by 4 bases, the J end by 0 bases, with 10 bases between. Germline loops: CDR1 MNHNS, CDR2 SASEGT. The CDR3 extends over 16 amino acids. The CDR3 is CASSGRLSSYNSPLHF. The CDR3 bases that were read are TGTGCCAGCAGTGGTCGACTCAGCTCCTATAATTCACCC.

Frequency places this clone as medium-sized. Here the CDR3 reads CASSLGQESTDTQYF. Incomplete CDR3 DNA: TGCGCCAGCAGCTTGGGGCAGGAAAGCACAGATACG. The chain employs TRBV5-1 and TRBJ2-3; D not resolved. The CDR3 end is not reached by the read, which stops 3 residues before it; the germline J gene fills it in. The length of the CDR3 is 15 residues. Germline V CDR1 and CDR2: SGHRS, YFSETQ. Trimming took off 0 bases at V and 0 bases at J, with 8 bases between the two ends.

In regard to this clone: The read falls 3 residues short of the CDR3 end, and the missing part is taken from the germline J gene. The V and J genes are TRBV30 and TRBJ1-3; D is ambiguous. V shed 0 bases and J shed 4 bases, with 10 bases lying between them. Germline V gene lookup returns CDR1 GTSNPN and CDR2 SVGIG (reference sequence). CDR3 length: 14 amino acids. The CDR3 bases that were read are TGTGCCTGGAGTGTAGAGGGCTCGGGAAACACC. Translation: CAWSVEGSGNT. Given in full, the CDR3 is CAWSVEGSGNTIYF.

As regards this clone: From the germline J gene comes the end of the CDR3, since the read stops 3 residues before it. This chain connects TRBV19 to TRBJ2-3, with 10 bases lining up with TRBD2. With 4 bases clipped from V and 0 bases from J, the junction kept 10 bases outside the gene matches. Germline CDR1 LNHDA, CDR2 SQIVND (reference sequence). The length of the CDR3 is 18 residues. The part of the CDR3 DNA that was read is TGTGCCAGTAGTACAGGCCCCACTAGCGGGACTAGCACAGATACG. Protein: CASSTGPTSGTSTDT. The whole CDR3 is CASSTGPTSGTSTDTQYF.

With respect to this clone: With the read ending 3 residues before the CDR3 end, the germline J gene is used to fill in that end. This sequence joins TRBV2 and TRBJ1-2; no definite D call. V gave up 8 bases and J gave up 7 bases, with 23 bases separating them. The CDR3 covers 15 residues. Looked up from germline, CDR1 is SNHLY and CDR2 is FYNNEI. The CDR3 DNA, read in part, is TGTGCCAGCTCTTCCGATAGCGGAGTCGGTGCTGGC. Protein sequence: CASSSDSGVGAG. In full, the CDR3 is CASSSDSGVGAGYTF. Together with reference TRBV2 and TRBJ1-2, the CDR3 gives the full variable domain: EPEVTQTPSHQVTQMGQEVILRCVPISNHLYFYWYRQILGQKVEFLVSFYNNEISEKSEIFDDQFSVERPDGSNFTLKIRSTKLEDSAMYFCASSSDSGVGAGYTFGSGTRLTVV.

On this clone: The read falls 3 residues short of the CDR3 end, and the missing part is taken from the germline J gene. This chain connects TRBV18 to TRBJ2-5, with 7 bases aligning to TRBD1. Trimming removed 6 bases from V and 2 bases from J; junction bases left unmatched: 9. This CDR3 is built from 15 residues. Per the germline V gene, CDR1 is KGHSH and CDR2 is LQKENI. The DNA read from the CDR3 is TGTGCCAGCTCCCGAGTAGGACAGGTACAAGAGACC. It translates to CASSRVGQVQET. The entire CDR3 protein reads CASSRVGQVQETQYF.

A remark on this clone: The read comes to an end 3 residues before the CDR3 does, leaving the germline J gene to fill in the end. V gene TRBV7-9 combines with J gene TRBJ1-5; 9 nucleotides agree with TRBD1. V lost 5 bases and J lost 7; bases outside the gene matches: 6. Germline V gene lookup returns CDR1 SEHNR and CDR2 FQNEAQ (reference sequence). The CDR3 loop spans 14 amino acids. The CDR3 sequence is CASSPGQGVQPQHF. CDR3 DNA, as far as it was read: TGTGCCAGCAGCCCGGGACAGGGAGTACAGCCC.